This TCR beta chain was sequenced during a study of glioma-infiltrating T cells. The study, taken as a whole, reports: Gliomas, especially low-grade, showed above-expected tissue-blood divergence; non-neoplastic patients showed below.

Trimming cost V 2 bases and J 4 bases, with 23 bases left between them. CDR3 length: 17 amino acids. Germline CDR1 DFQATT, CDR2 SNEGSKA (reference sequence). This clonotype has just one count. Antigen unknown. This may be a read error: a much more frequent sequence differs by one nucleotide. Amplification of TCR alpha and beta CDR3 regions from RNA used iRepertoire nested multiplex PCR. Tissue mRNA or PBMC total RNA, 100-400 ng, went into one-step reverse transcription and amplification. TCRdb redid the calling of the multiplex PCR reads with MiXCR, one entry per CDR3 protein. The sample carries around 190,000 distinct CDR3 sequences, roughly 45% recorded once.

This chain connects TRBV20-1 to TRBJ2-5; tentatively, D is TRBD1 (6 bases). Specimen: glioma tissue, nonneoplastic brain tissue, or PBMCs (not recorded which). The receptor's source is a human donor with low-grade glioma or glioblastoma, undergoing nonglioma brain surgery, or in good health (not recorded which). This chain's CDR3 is CSARRRSGQGHRETQYF. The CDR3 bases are TGCAGTGCTAGACGCAGATCAGGGCAGGGGCATAGAGAGACCCAGTACTTC.